This T cell receptor beta chain was profiled in a study of Graves' ophthalmopathy and Graves' hyperthyroidism. General study results and limits: Sensitivity reached 85% to 90% and specificity roughly 76% for a 13-signature model separating ophthalmopathy from stable hyperthyroidism. Detected in blood as well were most expanded thyroid clonotypes with frequency above 0.001.

Amplifying from RNA transcripts, the study obtained TCR beta CDR3 regions. HTBI-primed RT-PCR formed the first round, and a multiplex PCR formed the second. Each CDR3 protein gets one entry after TCRdb re-called the multiplex PCR reads with MiXCR. The repertoire holds around 1,200,000 distinct CDR3 sequences, about 36% seen once, with over 8.5% in the top ten. This clonotype has just a few counts. What it binds is not known. Trimming cost V 1 base and J 0 bases, with 13 bases left between them. CDR3 length: 17 amino acids. Germline V CDR1 and CDR2: LGHNA, YSLEER. The rearrangement uses TRBV4-3 and TRBJ1-5; D possibly corresponds to TRBD1 (6 bases). The sample consisted of peripheral blood or thyroid tissue (not recorded which). This TCR was recovered from an adult man with Graves' hyperthyroidism. The CDR3 DNA follows: TGCGCCAGCAGCCAAGGCGGGACAAGTAGTAGCAATCAGCCCCAGCATTTT. Translating it yields CASSQGGTSSSNQPQHF.